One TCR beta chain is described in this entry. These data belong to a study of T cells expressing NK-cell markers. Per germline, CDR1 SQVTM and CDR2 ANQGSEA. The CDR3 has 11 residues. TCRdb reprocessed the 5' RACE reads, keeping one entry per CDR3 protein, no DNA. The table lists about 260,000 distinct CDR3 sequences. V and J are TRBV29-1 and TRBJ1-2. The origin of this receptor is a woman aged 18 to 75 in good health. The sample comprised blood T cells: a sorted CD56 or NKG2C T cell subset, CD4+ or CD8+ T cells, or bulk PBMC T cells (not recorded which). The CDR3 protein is CSVGRSFGYTF.